This entry concerns a single TCR beta chain. The CDR3 loop spans 15 amino acids. The germline CDR1 and CDR2 sequences are SGHDN and FVKESK. Between the trimmed V and J ends, which lost 0 bases and 3 bases, there was a span of 12 bases. This specimen comes from a study of blood T cell repertoires in COVID-19. On the study more broadly: Specimens from acute and convalescent COVID-19 originated in the United States, Italy and Spain. Sources were T cells, B-cell-depleted T cells, or PBMCs; the material itself was cDNA or gDNA.

Authors' processing steps: By means of reference gene primer amplification, nucleated cell counts were estimated. Method: immunoSEQ multiplex PCR; TCRdb's copy keeps in-frame clones and lacks some. From that table come the V and J calls and clone size; the DNA was used to work out D and trimming. This table has around 92,000 clones, just over 85% appearing once. Sequencing used peripheral blood. The chain recombines TRBV14 with TRBJ2-7, with D unclear. This TCR derives from a woman aged 55-70 years in a cohort sampled during active or convalescent COVID-19. The CDR3 region is CASSQESARYYEQYF. CDR3 nucleotides: TGTGCCAGCAGCCAAGAAAGTGCCAGATACTACGAGCAGTACTTC.